Following are 32 T cell receptor beta chains from one sample sequenced in a study of T cell responses to AZD1222 COVID-19 vaccine. The data were produced by immunoSEQ multiplex PCR, yet TCRdb's version contains in-frame clones alone and is incomplete. Of around 160,000 clones in the sample, roughly nine tenths were seen once. Sequencing used peripheral blood, obtained on day 0 of AZD1222 vaccination. The receptors come from an adult in good health.

The chain combines TRBV19 with TRBJ2-7, with TRBD2 matching 16 bases. CDR3 length: 16 amino acids. V shed 9 bases, J shed 4 bases, and the junction held 9 bases outside the gene matches. In germline, CDR1 is LNHDA, CDR2 SQIVND (reference sequence). CDR3 loop: CARGTSGRASGYEQYF. The CDR3 bases are TGTGCCAGGGGGACTAGCGGGAGGGCCTCGGGGTACGAGCAGTACTTC.

The CDR3 DNA reads as TGTGCCAGCAGCTTACTGCCGGGATTCTACACCTTC. Amino acid sequence: CASSLLPGFYTF. This sequence joins TRBV7-9 and TRBJ1-2, with unresolved D. The CDR3 spans 12 residues. The germline V gene encodes CDR1 SEHNR and CDR2 FQNEAQ (reference sequence). The ends were cut back, 2 bases at V and 10 bases at J, with 11 bases in the middle.

The V call is TRBV4-3, the J call TRBJ1-2; weak D call: TRBD1 (5 bases). CDR3 size: 15 residues. Germline CDR1 LGHNA, CDR2 YSLEER. The V gene lost 4 bases and the J gene lost 0 bases, with 12 bases spanning the gap. The CDR3 region is CASSPMGTANYGYTF. CDR3 in DNA: TGCGCCAGCAGCCCGATGGGGACGGCTAACTATGGCTACACCTTC.

V and J are TRBV6-5 and TRBJ1-5; 8 nucleotides align to TRBD1. The length of the CDR3 is 13 residues. V lost 5 bases and J lost 5; bases outside the gene matches: 2. The germline V gene encodes CDR1 MNHEY and CDR2 SVGAGI. The CDR3, as DNA: TGTGCCAGCAGTCGGACAGGGTATCAGCCCCAGCATTTT. It codes for CASSRTGYQPQHF.

The chain is built from TRBV7-2 and TRBJ1-2, with 8 bases matching TRBD1. With V trimmed by 5 bases and J by 5 bases, 7 bases remained unmatched. The CDR3 length is 14 residues. Germline V gives CDR1 SGHTA, CDR2 FQGNSA. The CDR3, as DNA: TGTGCCAGCAGCCCTGGGACAGGAGTTTATGGCTACACCTTC. Translation: CASSPGTGVYGYTF.

The CDR3 bases are TGCGCCAGCAGCTTGGAAGGTCTGGTGAACACTGAAGCTTTCTTT. It is translated as CASSLEGLVNTEAFF. The genes are TRBV5-1 and TRBJ1-1; D unresolved. V was shortened by 0 bases and J by 0 bases, with 9 bases between the two germline ends. This CDR3 is 15 amino acids long. Germline CDR1 SGHRS, CDR2 YFSETQ.

The V gene is TRBV6-5, the J gene TRBJ2-7; TRBD1 agrees at 7 bases. The V gene end was trimmed by 0 bases and the J gene end by 1 base; junction bases not matched to a gene: 3. Germline assignment: CDR1 MNHEY and CDR2 SVGAGI. This CDR3 region has 15 residues. The CDR3 loop is CASSYSTGPSYEQYF. Written as DNA, the CDR3 is TGTGCCAGCAGTTACTCGACAGGGCCGTCCTACGAGCAGTACTTC.

V gene TRBV27 combines with J gene TRBJ2-7; D is undetermined. The V end lost 5 bases, the J end lost 0 bases, and 11 bases lay between the germline ends. Germline CDR1 is MNHEY and CDR2 is SMNVEV (reference sequence). This CDR3 comprises 14 residues. CDR3 in amino acids: CASSGQSSSYEQYF. The CDR3 DNA reads TGTGCCAGCAGTGGGCAGAGCAGCTCCTACGAGCAGTACTTC.

This chain joins TRBV18 and TRBJ1-5; D is ambiguous. This CDR3 is built from 13 residues. Germline V CDR1 and CDR2: KGHSH, LQKENI. The V end lost 2 bases, the J end lost 6 bases, and 8 bases lay between the germline ends. CDR3 in DNA: TGTGCCAGCTCACCAGGCAGGTCTCAGCCCCAGCATTTT. Its translation: CASSPGRSQPQHF.

The rearrangement joins TRBV7-9 to TRBJ2-7; D might be TRBD2 (6 bases). Per germline, CDR1 SEHNR and CDR2 FQNEAQ (reference sequence). The length of the CDR3 is 14 residues. Deletions cut 1 base from V and 5 bases from J, with 12 bases between. In DNA, the CDR3 is TGTGCCAGCAGCTTAGTCGGGGGTGGAGACGAGCAGTACTTC. This sequence encodes CASSLVGGGDEQYF. The whole variable domain, remainder taken from reference TRBV7-9 and TRBJ2-7, is DTGVSQNPRHKITKRGQNVTFRCDPISEHNRLYWYRQTLGQGPEFLTYFQNEAQLEKSRLLSDRFSAERPKGSFSTLEIQRTEQGDSAMYLCASSLVGGGDEQYFGPGTRLTVT.

The chain is built from TRBV12-3 or TRBV12-4 and TRBJ1-1; D not resolved. The V gene lost 6 bases and the J gene lost 1 base, with 9 bases spanning the gap. The CDR3 consists of 13 residues. For the CDR3, the DNA is TGTGCCAGCAGGACCCGAGAGAACACTGAAGCTTTCTTT. Residues: CASRTRENTEAFF.

In DNA, the CDR3 is TGTGCCAGCAGCCAAGATAGGCGGAGGACAGATACGCAGTATTTT. Amino acids: CASSQDRRRTDTQYF. This chain uses TRBV3-1 (or the pseudogene TRBV3-2) with TRBJ2-3; perhaps TRBD2 as D (5 bases). The CDR3 has 15 residues. Germline assignment: CDR1 LGHDT and CDR2 YNNKEL (reference sequence). V dropped 0 bases and J dropped 3 bases, with 10 bases sitting between them.

V and J are TRBV14 and TRBJ1-3; D is uncertain. The germline V gene encodes CDR1 SGHDN and CDR2 FVKESK. The CDR3 loop spans 15 amino acids. With 1 base removed from V and 0 bases from J, the gap between germline ends came to 7 bases. CDR3 amino acids: CASSQASASGNTIYF. The CDR3 nucleotides read TGTGCCAGCAGCCAAGCCTCAGCCTCTGGAAACACCATATATTTT.

This clone was detected only a few times. The limits of the CDR3 on the DNA are not certain, so only TCRdb's listed CDR3 is given. The rearrangement uses TRBV6-7 and TRBJ1-5; TRBD1, the D gene given by the table, was not confirmed from the DNA. TRBV6-7 falls under the ORF class, with uncertain function. The CDR3 numbers 16 amino acids, ends counted. The CDR3 protein is CASSSSGQGAAQPQHF.

The rearrangement links TRBV6-5 to TRBJ2-7; D might be TRBD1 (6 bases). Germline CDR1 MNHEY, CDR2 SVGAGI. The V and J ends lost 7 bases and 0 bases respectively, with 13 bases between them. CDR3 length: 14 residues. CDR3 nucleotide sequence: TGTGCCAGCACTATGACAGGCAGCTCCTACGAGCAGTACTTC. Amino acid sequence: CASTMTGSSYEQYF.

The V call is TRBV19, the J call TRBJ2-7; the D call may be TRBD1 or TRBD2 (5 bases each). The CDR3 covers 17 residues. Germline CDR1 reads LNHDA; CDR2 reads SQIVND (reference sequence). V dropped 5 bases and J dropped 4 bases, with 24 bases sitting between them. CDR3 sequence: CASSSLGQGTFDYEQYF. The CDR3 nucleotides read TGTGCCAGTAGTTCCCTAGGACAAGGGACCTTTGATTACGAGCAGTACTTC.

The chain carries TRBV19 and TRBJ1-1; D is ambiguous. Trimming took off 7 bases at V and 3 bases at J, with 9 bases between the two ends. The CDR3 runs to 12 residues. Germline-derived CDR1 and CDR2 are LNHDA and SQIVND (reference sequence). CDR3: CASTYRDTEAFF. CDR3 coding DNA: TGTGCCAGTACTTACCGGGACACTGAAGCTTTCTTT.

Only one count was recorded for this clone. The chain employs TRBV6-9 and TRBJ2-5; D remains unclear. CDR3 length: 12 residues. CDR1 and CDR2 (germline): MNHGY, SVAAGI. Trimming shortened V by 4 bases and J by 4 bases, and 7 bases separated the two germline ends. Here the CDR3 reads CASSSSVETQYF. DNA of the CDR3: TGTGCCAGCAGTTCCAGCGTAGAGACCCAGTACTTC.

V is TRBV30 and J is TRBJ2-7; possible D gene TRBD1, 5 bases. Germline loops: CDR1 GTSNPN, CDR2 SVGIG (reference sequence). The CDR3 loop spans 13 amino acids. Trimming took 2 bases from V and 3 from J, leaving 11 bases between them. The CDR3 sequence is CAWSLGQGYEQYF. Written as DNA, the CDR3 is TGTGCCTGGAGTTTGGGCCAGGGCTACGAGCAGTACTTC.

V and J are TRBV12-3 or TRBV12-4 and TRBJ1-5, with no clear D. The CDR3 covers 13 residues. V lost 8 bases to trimming and J lost 2 bases, with 10 bases between them. CDR3 in amino acids: CASAGAGNQPQHF. CDR3 coding DNA: TGTGCCAGCGCGGGTGCGGGCAATCAGCCCCAGCATTTT.

V is TRBV7-2 and J is TRBJ1-2; possibly TRBD1 for D (6 bases). Germline V lookup: CDR1 SGHTA, CDR2 FQGNSA. The V end was cut by 3 bases, the J end by 5 bases, with 10 bases between. The CDR3 consists of 13 residues. The CDR3 DNA reads as TGTGCCAGCAGCTTCCGGGACACTTATGGCTACACCTTC. It specifies CASSFRDTYGYTF.

V and J are TRBV7-2 and TRBJ2-7; TRBD2 might be the D (6 bases). The CDR3 is made up of 13 amino acids. Germline values: CDR1 SGHTA, CDR2 FQGNSA. V lost 3 bases, J lost 8 bases, and 14 bases lay in between. The CDR3 DNA follows: TGTGCCAGCAGCTTGGCCCGGGAGAATAAGCAGTACTTC. This encodes CASSLARENKQYF.

The V call is TRBV3-1 (or the pseudogene TRBV3-2), the J call TRBJ2-7; the D is unclear. V lost 3 bases, J lost 3 bases, and 15 bases lay in between. Germline V gene lookup returns CDR1 LGHDT and CDR2 YNNKEL (reference sequence). There are 15 residues in the CDR3. The chain's CDR3 is CASSQAPDSIYEQYF. The CDR3 DNA sequence: TGTGCCAGCAGCCAGGCTCCCGACTCGATCTACGAGCAGTACTTC.

The chain uses TRBV28 and TRBJ1-1, with TRBD1 matching 8 bases. This CDR3 spans 14 amino acids. Germline lookup yields CDR1 MDHEN and CDR2 SYDVKM. V was clipped by 4 bases and J by 6 bases; unmatched bases: 7. The CDR3 sequence is CASSWGGQASEAFF. Here the CDR3 DNA reads TGTGCCAGCAGTTGGGGGGGACAGGCTTCTGAAGCTTTCTTT.

This clone was counted a few times. CDR3 coding DNA: TGTGCCAGCAGGGACTTCCCGGGGCAACTCCACAATGAGCAGTTCTTC. It codes for CASRDFPGQLHNEQFF. The chain recombines TRBV27 with TRBJ2-1; D is tentatively TRBD1 or TRBD2 (5 bases each). Germline V gives CDR1 MNHEY, CDR2 SMNVEV (reference sequence). V shed 6 bases and J shed 5 bases, with 20 bases lying between them. The CDR3 runs to 16 residues.

The chain uses TRBV12-3 or TRBV12-4 and TRBJ2-1; D is undetermined. V gave up 7 bases and J gave up 4 bases, with 5 bases separating them. This CDR3 comprises 11 residues. In DNA form, the CDR3 reads TGTGCCAGCACTTCGTACAATGAGCAGTTCTTC. Amino acids: CASTSYNEQFF.

This clone was observed a single time. The chain carries TRBV2 and TRBJ2-7; D not resolved. V was trimmed by 7 bases and J by 0 bases, leaving 10 bases between them. The CDR3 covers 13 residues. Looked up from germline, CDR1 is SNHLY and CDR2 is FYNNEI. CDR3 loop: CASTVADSYEQYF. The CDR3 coding sequence is TGTGCCAGCACTGTGGCGGACTCCTACGAGCAGTACTTC.

This clone was observed once. V usage is TRBV10-2 and J usage is TRBJ2-5, with D perhaps TRBD2 (6 bases). CDR1 and CDR2 from the germline V gene are WSHSY and SAAADI. The ends were cut back, 6 bases at V and 2 bases at J, with 16 bases in the middle. The CDR3 covers 15 residues. CDR3 nucleotide sequence: TGCGCCAGCAGGGCTTGGGGGACTGCTCAAGAGACCCAGTACTTC. Amino acids: CASRAWGTAQETQYF.

The chain links TRBV6-2 or TRBV6-3 to TRBJ2-2, with 8 bases lining up with TRBD2. V dropped 2 bases and J dropped 4; count of bases not matched to a gene: 15. CDR1 MNHEY and CDR2 SVGEGT come from the germline V gene. The CDR3 runs to 19 residues. CDR3 sequence: CASSYGRVAGRGSTGELFF. In DNA, the CDR3 is TGTGCCAGCAGTTACGGACGTGTAGCGGGGAGGGGAAGCACCGGGGAGCTGTTTTTT.

This rearrangement joins TRBV20-1 to TRBJ1-1; 8 nucleotides match TRBD1. CDR3 length equals 15 residues. Germline V lookup: CDR1 DFQATT, CDR2 SNEGSKA (reference sequence). The V segment lost 3 bases and the J segment 5 bases; nucleotides outside the gene matches: 11. CDR3 in amino acids: CSASKGQAGGTEAFF. The CDR3 DNA follows: TGCAGTGCTAGTAAGGGACAGGCGGGAGGTACTGAAGCTTTCTTT.

The rearrangement joins TRBV6-5 to TRBJ1-2; unclear D gene. The V gene lost 0 bases and the J gene lost 4 bases, with 12 bases spanning the gap. CDR1 and CDR2 (germline): MNHEY, SVGAGI. The CDR3 covers 15 residues. The CDR3 DNA sequence: TGTGCCAGCAGTTACTCGAGGCCGAGCGGCTATGGCTACACCTTC. Protein: CASSYSRPSGYGYTF.

The V call is TRBV7-9, the J call TRBJ2-7; 9 positions match TRBD1. Germline CDR1 and CDR2: SEHNR and FQNEAQ (reference sequence). Losses at the gene ends were 2 bases for V and 6 bases for J; bases not matched to a gene: 5. The CDR3 spans 14 residues. The CDR3 DNA reads TGTGCCAGCAGCTTATCCGGGACAGGGACCGAGCAGTACTTC. Translated: CASSLSGTGTEQYF. The full variable domain, its missing parts supplied by reference TRBV7-9 and TRBJ2-7, is DTGVSQNPRHKITKRGQNVTFRCDPISEHNRLYWYRQTLGQGPEFLTYFQNEAQLEKSRLLSDRFSAERPKGSFSTLEIQRTEQGDSAMYLCASSLSGTGTEQYFGPGTRLTVT.